Below, 14 T cell receptor beta chains from the same sample are listed, as sequenced in a study of metastatic and nonmetastatic thyroid tumors. TCRdb redid the clone calls on the PCR reads using MiXCR. Among roughly 22,000 clones, around a third were seen once, and the ten largest hold about a fifth. Nobody among the patients had been given any treatment before thyroid surgery. Sequenced input: blood. Receptors were obtained from a male donor with papillary thyroid cancer or a benign thyroid nodule (not recorded which). Some clones in this sample may be carry-over from other donors' samples.

In this sample, this clone turned up a few times. The chain employs TRBV6-9 and TRBJ2-1, with no clear D. Germline CDR1 and CDR2: MNHGY and SVAAGI. This CDR3 has 11 amino acids. Trimming took off 2 bases at V and 10 bases at J, with 6 bases between the two ends. In DNA, the CDR3 is TGTGCCAGCAGTTATGGTGAGGAGCAGTTCTTC. This translates into CASSYGEEQFF.

By share of the sample, this clone is medium-sized. V usage is TRBV6-1 and J usage is TRBJ2-2, with D perhaps matching TRBD1 or TRBD2 (5 bases each). Per the germline V gene, CDR1 is MNHNS and CDR2 is SASEGT. The germline V and J ends were trimmed by 5 bases and 7 bases, with 11 bases remaining between them. The CDR3 sequence is 13 residues long. The CDR3 spells CASSSRGGGELFF. The CDR3 coding sequence is TGTGCCAGCAGTTCACGGGGCGGCGGGGAGCTGTTTTTT.

The sample holds many counts of this clone. The DNA is left out, because the CDR3 cannot be placed on it with certainty; the CDR3 is given as TCRdb lists it. The chain recombines TRBV19 with TRBJ2-2; the table's D gene call, TRBD2, was not cross checked with the DNA. Per germline, CDR1 LNHDA and CDR2 SQIVND (reference sequence). A total of 15 residues make up the CDR3, ends included. CDR3 region: CATSAGTSQPGSCFF.

This clone was observed a few times. The chain employs TRBV6-1 and TRBJ2-7; 9 nucleotides align to TRBD1. In germline, CDR1 is MNHNS, CDR2 SASEGT. The CDR3 runs 15 residues. V dropped 5 bases and J dropped 6; count of bases not matched to a gene: 11. CDR3 in amino acids: CASSRKPGQGAEQYF. CDR3 nucleotides: TGTGCCAGCAGTAGAAAACCGGGACAGGGAGCCGAGCAGTACTTC.

This clone is medium-sized (0.01 to 0.1%). The V gene is TRBV20-1, the J gene TRBJ2-7, with 8 bases that match TRBD1. This CDR3 spans 13 amino acids. Germline V gives CDR1 DFQATT, CDR2 SNEGSKA (reference sequence). V was pared by 6 bases and J by 7 bases, with 11 bases of the junction left unmatched. The CDR3 reads CSARDQGAGEQYF. The CDR3, as DNA: TGCAGTGCCCGGGATCAGGGGGCGGGGGAGCAGTACTTC.

This clone was counted at least ten times. The chain is built from TRBV27 and TRBJ2-1; 10 bases are shared with TRBD2. Germline V gives CDR1 MNHEY, CDR2 SMNVEV (reference sequence). V trimming: 5 bases; J trimming: 15 bases; junction bases outside the gene matches: 13. This CDR3 comprises 14 residues. DNA of the CDR3: TGTGCCAGCAGTCCAAGGACTAGCGGCAAGCGCCGGTTCTTC. Translated: CASSPRTSGKRRFF.

This chain connects TRBV5-1 to TRBJ2-7, with 7 bases fitting TRBD2. CDR3 length: 14 amino acids. V shed 4 bases and J 7 bases; nucleotides not matched to a gene: 11. Per the germline V gene, CDR1 is SGHRS and CDR2 is YFSETQ. The CDR3 sequence is CASSPQTTSTEQYF. In DNA form, the CDR3 reads TGCGCCAGCAGCCCGCAAACGACTAGCACGGAGCAGTACTTC.

This chain joins TRBV11-2 and TRBJ1-3; weak D call: TRBD1 (5 bases). Germline CDR1 and CDR2: SGHAT and FQNNGV. The V end was cut by 5 bases, the J end by 1 base, with 12 bases between. The CDR3 runs to 15 residues. CDR3 sequence reads: CASSPGTGSGNTIYF. The CDR3 nucleotides read TGTGCCAGCAGCCCGGGGACCGGTTCTGGAAACACCATATATTTT.

As concerns this clone: Other nucleotide sequences in the sample specify the same CDR3. The V and J genes are TRBV30 and TRBJ2-7; D is possibly TRBD1 (6 bases). Germline lookup yields CDR1 GTSNPN and CDR2 SVGIG (reference sequence). The CDR3 covers 12 residues. Between the trimmed V and J ends, which lost 3 bases and 12 bases, there was a span of 18 bases. In nucleotides, the CDR3 is TGTGCCTGGAGGGAACAGGGCCCCTCGGTGTACTTC. This codes for CAWREQGPSVYF.

The chain carries TRBV20-1 and TRBJ2-1; D is unclear. Germline CDR1 DFQATT, CDR2 SNEGSKA (reference sequence). The CDR3 length is 14 residues. The V end lost 1 base, the J end lost 6 bases, and 13 bases lay between the germline ends. CDR3 nucleotide sequence: TGCAGTGCTAGAGTTCCGACTGTGGGCAATGAGCAGTTCTTC. Protein: CSARVPTVGNEQFF.

The chain combines TRBV18 with TRBJ1-1; D might be TRBD1 (5 bases). The CDR3 covers 15 residues. CDR1 KGHSH and CDR2 LQKENI come from the germline V gene. The germline V and J ends were trimmed by 4 bases and 1 base, with 13 bases remaining between them. In DNA form, the CDR3 reads TGTGCCAGCTCACAGCAACAGGTAACGAACACTGAAGCTTTCTTT. It translates to CASSQQQVTNTEAFF.

The chain joins TRBV7-8 to TRBJ1-4, with 7 bases fitting TRBD1. The junction had 7 bases not matched to a gene; V was cut back by 7 bases and J by 2 bases. CDR1 is SGHVS and CDR2 is FQNEAQ in the germline V gene. This CDR3 contains 15 residues. The CDR3 sequence is CASKTGLSTNEKLFF. Written as DNA, the CDR3 is TGTGCCAGCAAGACAGGGCTTTCGACTAATGAAAAACTGTTTTTT.

This clone was seen only a few times. The chain's CDR3 is CASSLLSGLQYF. CDR3 nucleotides: TGTGCCAGCAGCTTATTGAGCGGGCTTCAGTATTTT. V usage is TRBV7-2 and J usage is TRBJ2-3, with D possibly TRBD2 on 6 matching bases. The germline V gene encodes CDR1 SGHTA and CDR2 FQGNSA. The CDR3 consists of 12 residues. V was shortened by 2 bases and J by 12 bases, with 12 bases between the two germline ends.

The chain couples TRBV6-1 to TRBJ2-1; 8 bases fit TRBD1. From germline, CDR1 is MNHNS and CDR2 SASEGT. V gave up 1 base and J gave up 6 bases; unmatched junction bases: 5. The CDR3 covers 15 residues. Written as DNA, the CDR3 is TGTGCCAGCAGTGAAGAGACAGGGGTCCCCAATGAGCAGTTCTTC. This sequence encodes CASSEETGVPNEQFF.